The 8 T cell receptor beta chains below all came from one sample that was sequenced in a study of persistence of HIV-infected CD4 T cells. Overlapping HIV-1 Gag 15-mer peptides at 0.8 to 1 ug per peptide per mL were used. Sorted nonresponding memory CD4+ T cells were CD40L-negative, CD69-negative, CD45RO-high. This was the immunoSEQ version 4 assay in survey mode. The protocol was immunoSEQ multiplex PCR, while the TCRdb copy is restricted to in-frame clones and leaves out a portion. The sample yields 25,000 to 40,000 clones, approximately 85% seen once. These receptors have no identified antigens. This specimen consisted of CD4+ T cells sorted from PBMCs after approximately 18-hour stimulation, obtained from a patient who received antiretroviral therapy. The receptors derive from an adult woman with HIV who was CMV-seropositive.

The V and J genes are TRBV5-1 and TRBJ1-2, with D unclear. CDR1 and CDR2 (germline): SGHRS, YFSETQ. This CDR3 is built from 13 residues. V shed 3 bases and J shed 8 bases, with 14 bases lying between them. CDR3 residues: CASSSMSISGYTF. In DNA form, the CDR3 reads TGCGCCAGCAGCTCGATGAGTATTTCCGGCTACACCTTC.

The rearrangement uses TRBV6-2 or TRBV6-3 and TRBJ1-1; the D gene is possibly TRBD1 (6 bases). The germline V gene encodes CDR1 MNHEY and CDR2 SVGEGT. Trimming shortened V by 2 bases and J by 3 bases, and 16 bases separated the two germline ends. The CDR3 is made up of 16 amino acids. CDR3 region: CASSYAPGTPDTEAFF. In nucleotides, the CDR3 is TGTGCCAGCAGTTACGCGCCCGGGACACCGGACACTGAAGCTTTCTTT.

The rearrangement uses TRBV4-3 and TRBJ2-5; D call uncertain. V lost 0 bases and J 4 bases, leaving 6 bases between the germline ends. CDR1 is LGHNA and CDR2 is YSLEER in the germline V gene. The CDR3 loop spans 13 amino acids. CDR3 region: CASSQDFGETQYF. CDR3 nucleotides: TGCGCCAGCAGCCAAGATTTCGGAGAGACCCAGTACTTC.

V gene TRBV10-3 combines with J gene TRBJ1-2; D unresolved. This CDR3 comprises 14 residues. The V gene's germline CDR1 is ENHRY and CDR2 SYGVKD. V gave up 0 bases and J gave up 4 bases, with 9 bases separating them. CDR3 nucleotide sequence: TGTGCCATCAGTGAGTCGGTAAGGTCCTATGGCTACACCTTC. It specifies CAISESVRSYGYTF.

The chain joins TRBV10-3 to TRBJ2-2, with D possibly being TRBD2 (6 bases). Germline V gene data show CDR1 as ENHRY and CDR2 as SYGVKD. The CDR3 totals 17 residues. V lost 3 bases and J lost 1, with 15 bases in between. The CDR3 loop is CAISDPILTRNTGELFF. Written as DNA, the CDR3 is TGTGCCATCAGTGATCCCATCCTGACTAGGAACACCGGGGAGCTGTTTTTT.

V usage is TRBV18 and J usage is TRBJ1-4; 7 bases agree with TRBD1. CDR1 and CDR2 (germline): KGHSH, LQKENI. Trimming took 5 bases from V and 8 from J; bases not matched to a gene: 2. The CDR3 spans 12 residues. The CDR3 loop is CASSAQGEKLFF. The CDR3 bases are TGTGCCAGCTCAGCACAGGGGGAAAAACTGTTTTTT.

This clone is a singleton in its sample. The chain employs TRBV24-1 and TRBJ2-1; the match to TRBD2 covers 11 bases. V gave up 4 bases and J gave up 0 bases; unmatched junction bases: 4. Germline values: CDR1 KGHDR, CDR2 SFDVKD. CDR3 length equals 17 residues. DNA of the CDR3: TGTGCCACCAGTGACCCTAGCGGGGGGAGCTCCTACAATGAGCAGTTCTTC. Encoded protein: CATSDPSGGSSYNEQFF.

The chain employs TRBV11-1 and TRBJ2-2, with TRBD1 as a possible D gene (5 bases). The CDR3 is 16 amino acids. The V and J ends lost 1 base and 2 bases respectively, with 11 bases between them. Germline-derived CDR1 and CDR2 are SGHAT and FQDESV (reference sequence). CDR3 region: CASSLVWGPNTGELFF. The CDR3 nucleotides are TGTGCCAGCAGCTTAGTCTGGGGCCCTAACACCGGGGAGCTGTTTTTT.